The 16 T cell receptor beta chains below all came from one sample that was sequenced in a study of T cells in Graves' hyperthyroidism and ophthalmopathy. Amplified regions were TCR beta CDR3 sequences from RNA transcripts. A first-round RT-PCR of the TCR CDR3 used the HTBI primer set. One entry per CDR3 protein results from TCRdb running MiXCR on the multiplex PCR reads. The table has about 380,000 distinct CDR3 sequences, 18% seen once; the top ten hold 35% to 50%. The sequencing input was blood. The receptors shown here come from a man younger than 30 with Graves' ophthalmopathy.

V gene TRBV20-1 combines with J gene TRBJ2-6; D not resolved. V lost 2 bases and J lost 0, with 11 bases in between. Germline-derived CDR1 and CDR2 are DFQATT and SNEGSKA (reference sequence). The CDR3 has 16 amino acids. This CDR3 reads CSARRSGSSGANVLTF. CDR3 bases: TGCAGTGCTAGAAGGTCAGGCTCCTCTGGGGCCAACGTCCTGACTTTC.

This clonotype showed up just a few times. This chain links TRBV5-1 with TRBJ2-7; the match to TRBD1 covers 11 bases. Germline trimming cut 3 bases from V and 3 bases from J; bases unmatched to any gene: 2. The CDR3 extends over 14 amino acids. Germline CDR1 and CDR2: SGHRS and YFSETQ. The CDR3 region is CASSWGTGGYEQYF. CDR3 DNA sequence: TGCGCCAGCAGCTGGGGGACAGGGGGCTACGAGCAGTACTTC.

V gene TRBV11-2 combines with J gene TRBJ2-2, with 16 bases fitting TRBD2. The CDR3 is 16 residues long. The trim removed 6 bases at V and 6 bases at J, leaving 4 bases unmatched. CDR1 SGHAT and CDR2 FQNNGV come from the germline V gene. The DNA for the CDR3 is TGTGCCAGCAGGGGACTAGCGGGGGGGCCTCCCGGGGAGCTGTTTTTT. Translation gives CASRGLAGGPPGELFF.

This chain links TRBV6-9 with TRBJ1-5; unclear D gene. V lost 3 bases to trimming and J lost 0 bases, with 9 bases between them. CDR1 is MNHGY, CDR2 SVAAGI, per germline. The CDR3 spans 15 residues. The CDR3 reads CASSYRLNSNQPQHF. CDR3 nucleotides: TGTGCCAGCAGTTACCGATTGAATAGCAATCAGCCCCAGCATTTT.

This clonotype was counted many times. CDR3 sequence: CASSRDYYYEQYF. CDR3 sequence (DNA): TGTGCCAGCAGTAGGGACTATTATTACGAGCAGTACTTC. The chain couples TRBV2 to TRBJ2-7; 7 positions agree with TRBD2. From germline, CDR1 is SNHLY and CDR2 FYNNEI. The junction had 5 bases not matched to a gene; V was cut back by 5 bases and J by 4 bases. The CDR3 is made up of 13 amino acids.

The sample holds many counts of this clonotype. The CDR3 DNA reads as TGTGCCAGCCAGGCGGGGGGTACAGATACGCAGTATTTT. Its protein product is CASQAGGTDTQYF. This chain connects TRBV28 to TRBJ2-3; 8 bases match TRBD2. Trimming removed 8 bases from V and 3 bases from J; junction bases left unmatched: 4. CDR3 length: 13 amino acids. Per germline, CDR1 MDHEN and CDR2 SYDVKM.

This clonotype was recorded at least ten times. The chain is built from TRBV7-3 and TRBJ1-2, with 7 bases identical to TRBD1. From germline, CDR1 is SGHTA and CDR2 FQGTGA. The CDR3 runs 13 residues. J lost 3 bases, V lost 5 bases, and 3 bases had no gene match. The CDR3: CASSRGQDYGYTF. CDR3 nucleotides: TGTGCCAGCAGCCGAGGACAGGACTATGGCTACACCTTC.

V usage is TRBV5-5 and J usage is TRBJ1-2; 8 bases agree with TRBD1. V gave up 4 bases and J gave up 9 bases; unmatched junction bases: 14. This CDR3 region has 15 residues. Germline V CDR1 and CDR2: SGHKS, YYEKEE (reference sequence). The CDR3 DNA reads as TGTGCCAGCAGCGCGCTGGACAGGGAAATTAGGAGCTACACCTTC. Protein product: CASSALDREIRSYTF.

This clonotype was detected many times. The chain carries TRBV24-1 and TRBJ2-5, with 7 bases fitting TRBD2. The CDR3 has 16 amino acids. Per the germline V gene, CDR1 is KGHDR and CDR2 is SFDVKD. The junction had 8 bases not matched to a gene; V was cut back by 4 bases and J by 1 base. Here the CDR3 reads CATSDPKGGAQETQYF. The CDR3 DNA follows: TGTGCCACCAGTGACCCTAAGGGAGGGGCCCAAGAGACCCAGTACTTC.

The chain employs TRBV29-1 and TRBJ1-3, with D unclear. CDR3 length: 14 amino acids. V shed 5 bases and J shed 3 bases, with 14 bases lying between them. From germline, CDR1 is SQVTM and CDR2 ANQGSEA. DNA for the CDR3: TGCAGCGTTCTTTCGGAGGACCATGGAAACACCATATATTTT. Protein sequence: CSVLSEDHGNTIYF. The variable domain in full, with the rest retrieved from reference TRBV29-1 and TRBJ1-3, is SAVISQKPSRDICQRGTSLTIQCQVDSQVTMMFWYRQQPGQSLTLIATANQGSEATYESGFVIDKFPISRPNLTFSTLTVSNMSPEDSSIYLCSVLSEDHGNTIYFGEGSWLTVV.

This clonotype was seen repeatedly, ten times or more. The V and J genes are TRBV5-1 and TRBJ1-4; 8 bases match TRBD1. The ends lost 4 bases at V and 4 bases at J; junction bases unmatched: 6. CDR1 and CDR2 (germline): SGHRS, YFSETQ. The CDR3 is made up of 15 amino acids. CDR3 in DNA: TGCGCCAGCAGCCCCTACGACAGGGGTAATGAAAAACTGTTTTTT. This codes for CASSPYDRGNEKLFF.

Many counts were recorded for this clonotype. This rearrangement joins TRBV5-5 to TRBJ1-1; no clear D gene. V lost 0 bases to trimming and J lost 6 bases, with 9 bases between them. Germline CDR1 and CDR2: SGHKS and YYEKEE (reference sequence). This CDR3 has 13 amino acids. This CDR3 is CASSLAWGSEAFF. DNA of the CDR3: TGTGCCAGCAGCTTGGCCTGGGGTTCTGAAGCTTTCTTT.

CDR3 sequence: CAGSTSTDTQYF. CDR3 DNA sequence: TGTGCCGGAAGTACTAGCACAGATACGCAGTATTTT. This rearrangement joins TRBV5-4 to TRBJ2-3; D ambiguous. Germline-derived CDR1 and CDR2 are SGHNT and YYREEE (reference sequence). The CDR3 consists of 12 residues. V lost 10 bases to trimming and J lost 0 bases, with 9 bases between them.

In nucleotides, the CDR3 is TGTGCCAGCAGCGTAAATATCGGGGGGGGGACAGATACGCAGTATTTT. This translates into CASSVNIGGGTDTQYF. V is TRBV9 and J is TRBJ2-3; 8 bases are a match to TRBD2. Germline trimming cut 1 base from V and 3 bases from J; bases unmatched to any gene: 7. The CDR3 spans 16 residues. CDR1 and CDR2 from the germline V gene are SGDLS and YYNGEE.

For the CDR3, the DNA is TGTGCCAGCAGTCCCCGTGGGGGACAGGGAAACATTCAGTACTTC. It is translated as CASSPRGGQGNIQYF. V is TRBV6-1 and J is TRBJ2-4; 9 bases match TRBD1. Unmatched junction bases numbered 8, after V lost 5 bases and J lost 6 bases. In germline, CDR1 is MNHNS, CDR2 SASEGT. The CDR3 consists of 15 residues.

About this clonotype itself: A much larger clonotype is one base distant, so this may be a read error. This sequence joins TRBV18 and TRBJ2-3; D not resolved. The CDR3 length is 15 residues. V was pared by 2 bases and J by 3 bases, with 12 bases between. Germline V gene sequence: CDR1 KGHSH, CDR2 LQKENI. DNA for the CDR3: TGTGCCAGCTCACCAAGACCAGGCGAAACAGATACGCAGTATTTT. It is translated as CASSPRPGETDTQYF.